The 25 T cell receptor beta chains below come from one sample, sequenced in a study of early T cells in non-severe SARS-CoV-2 infection. TCRdb redid the calling of the 5' RACE reads with MiXCR, one entry per CDR3 protein. Here the sample spans tens of thousands of distinct CDR3 sequences, about an eighth being singletons. Input material: whole blood. All receptors derive from an adult who was a healthcare worker with PCR-confirmed SARS-CoV-2 infection or an uninfected control (not recorded which).

V and J are TRBV6-5 and TRBJ1-2, with D possibly TRBD1 on 6 matching bases. Germline CDR1 reads MNHEY; CDR2 reads SVGAGI. V dropped 5 bases and J dropped 5 bases, with 18 bases sitting between them. The CDR3 length is 15 residues. CDR3 loop: CASSPSLGGRYGYTF. The CDR3 coding sequence is TGTGCCAGCAGTCCCTCGTTGGGGGGCCGGTATGGCTACACCTTC.

This clonotype turned up a few times. The rearrangement links TRBV6-6 to TRBJ2-3; D gene uncertain. Germline-derived CDR1 and CDR2 are MNHNY and SVGAGI (reference sequence). The V gene lost 2 bases and the J gene lost 0 bases, with 6 bases spanning the gap. This CDR3 contains 14 residues. The CDR3 sequence: CASSYDSSTDTQYF. CDR3 nucleotides: TGTGCCAGCAGTTACGACTCTAGCACAGATACGCAGTATTTT.

This clonotype was recorded at least ten times. This chain uses TRBV5-4 with TRBJ1-1, with TRBD1 as a possible D gene (5 bases). This CDR3 is built from 16 residues. From germline, CDR1 is SGHNT and CDR2 YYREEE (reference sequence). V was trimmed by 4 bases and J by 3 bases, leaving 19 bases between them. CDR3 DNA: TGTGCCAGCAGCCCCGTGTCCGGGGCGCTTGACACTGAAGCTTTCTTT. As protein: CASSPVSGALDTEAFF.

This clonotype appeared a few times. The chain employs TRBV5-1 and TRBJ2-1; 11 positions agree with TRBD2. V shed 6 bases and J 7 bases; nucleotides not matched to a gene: 6. CDR1 SGHRS and CDR2 YFSETQ come from the germline V gene. The CDR3 loop spans 14 amino acids. This CDR3 is CASTGLAGGNEQFF. CDR3 DNA: TGCGCCAGCACTGGCCTAGCGGGAGGAAATGAGCAGTTCTTC.

This rearrangement joins TRBV12-3 or TRBV12-4 to TRBJ2-3; 9 bases line up with TRBD1. Trimming removed 7 bases from V and 3 bases from J; junction bases left unmatched: 8. This CDR3 comprises 15 residues. This CDR3 reads CASTAMGQGTDTQYF. CDR3 coding DNA: TGTGCCAGCACCGCCATGGGACAGGGAACAGATACGCAGTATTTT.

The chain couples TRBV29-1 to TRBJ2-7; 8 bases agree with TRBD1. Trimming at V came to 7 bases and at J to 5 bases, leaving 10 bases not matched to a gene. CDR3 length equals 13 residues. From germline, CDR1 is SQVTM and CDR2 ANQGSEA. The CDR3 region has the DNA TGCAGCGCCCGAACCCGGACAGGGAACGAGCAGTACTTC. As protein: CSARTRTGNEQYF.

This clonotype was counted between two and nine times. This chain connects TRBV6-6 to TRBJ2-2, with 10 bases fitting TRBD1. The V gene's germline CDR1 is MNHNY and CDR2 SVGAGI (reference sequence). The CDR3 covers 16 residues. Trimming took 8 bases from V and 9 from J; bases not matched to a gene: 15. In DNA form, the CDR3 reads TGTGCCAGCGCAAACCCAAGGACAGGGGGAATCAGGGAGCTGTTTTTT. It translates to CASANPRTGGIRELFF.

This clonotype turned up a few times. The J gene is TRBJ2-7, the V gene TRBV2; D is perhaps TRBD1 or TRBD2 (5 bases each). V lost 4 bases and J lost 7, with 17 bases in between. Germline CDR1 is SNHLY and CDR2 is FYNNEI. The CDR3 sequence is 14 residues long. CDR3 sequence: CASSAVGAGGEQYF. The CDR3, as DNA: TGTGCCAGCAGTGCGGTAGGGGCAGGAGGAGAGCAGTACTTC. Drawing the rest from reference TRBV2 and TRBJ2-7, the complete variable domain is EPEVTQTPSHQVTQMGQEVILRCVPISNHLYFYWYRQILGQKVEFLVSFYNNEISEKSEIFDDQFSVERPDGSNFTLKIRSTKLEDSAMYFCASSAVGAGGEQYFGPGTRLTVT.

This clonotype was seen ten or more times. This chain connects TRBV12-3 or TRBV12-4 to TRBJ2-1; 15 positions agree with TRBD2. The CDR3 contains 18 residues. V lost 4 bases, J lost 0 bases, and 4 bases stayed unmatched. CDR3 amino acids: CASSSGTSGGSSYNEQFF. In DNA, the CDR3 is TGTGCCAGCAGTTCCGGGACTAGCGGGGGGAGCTCCTACAATGAGCAGTTCTTC.

This chain joins TRBV18 and TRBJ2-5, with a tentative D call TRBD2 (6 bases). Germline CDR1 reads KGHSH; CDR2 reads LQKENI. V was trimmed by 10 bases and J by 2 bases, leaving 14 bases between them. The CDR3 loop spans 13 amino acids. CDR3 in amino acids: CATSEGLQETQYF. The CDR3 DNA sequence: TGTGCCACCTCGGAGGGTCTTCAAGAGACCCAGTACTTC.

The V and J genes are TRBV6-5 and TRBJ2-3; 9 bases fit TRBD2. The germline V gene has CDR1 MNHEY and CDR2 SVGAGI. V shed 5 bases and J 6 bases; nucleotides not matched to a gene: 9. The CDR3 spans 15 residues. The CDR3 region is CASSAGTSSRDTQYF. DNA for the CDR3: TGTGCCAGCAGTGCCGGGACTAGCTCGCGGGATACGCAGTATTTT.

The chain is built from TRBV9 and TRBJ2-1; 7 nucleotides match TRBD1. Losses at the gene ends were 9 bases for V and 1 base for J; bases not matched to a gene: 7. This CDR3 spans 14 amino acids. Looked up from germline, CDR1 is SGDLS and CDR2 is YYNGEE. The CDR3 region has the DNA TGTGCCACAACCGGGACAGAGTCCTACAATGAGCAGTTCTTC. Its protein product is CATTGTESYNEQFF.

The chain links TRBV6-2 or TRBV6-3 to TRBJ2-7; 10 positions agree with TRBD2. The CDR3 covers 15 residues. The J segment lost 5 bases and the V segment lost 7 bases, leaving 11 bases of the junction unmatched. CDR1 is MNHEY and CDR2 is SVGEGT in the germline V gene. The CDR3 DNA reads TGTGCCAGCATCCAGAGCGGGAGGGCCCTGAACGAGCAGTACTTC. Protein: CASIQSGRALNEQYF.

The chain carries TRBV18 and TRBJ1-4; D perhaps matches TRBD1 (5 bases). Trimming left V 1 base short and J 8 bases short, with 26 bases between. This CDR3 is 19 amino acids long. Per germline, CDR1 KGHSH and CDR2 LQKENI. This CDR3 reads CASSPRAIPLVGQGEKLFF. For the CDR3, the DNA is TGTGCCAGCTCACCACGCGCCATCCCCCTTGTCGGTCAGGGCGAAAAACTGTTTTTT.

V usage is TRBV15 and J usage is TRBJ1-3, with a tentative D call TRBD1 (5 bases). The germline V gene has CDR1 LNHNV and CDR2 YYDKDF (reference sequence). CDR3 length: 15 residues. V lost 0 bases, J lost 2 bases, and 8 bases lay in between. CDR3 sequence (DNA): TGTGCCACCAGCAGAGATTTAGGGGCTGGAAACACCATATATTTT. Translating gives CATSRDLGAGNTIYF.

The V call is TRBV7-9, the J call TRBJ1-4, with unresolved D. The CDR3 extends over 15 amino acids. Germline V gene sequence: CDR1 SEHNR, CDR2 FQNEAQ (reference sequence). V was pared by 4 bases and J by 0 bases, with 9 bases between. As DNA, the CDR3 is TGTGCCAGCAGCTACACTAAGTCAACTAATGAAAAACTGTTTTTT. Protein sequence: CASSYTKSTNEKLFF.

This clonotype was detected ten times or more. This chain links TRBV5-1 with TRBJ2-2; TRBD2 matches 12 bases. CDR1 is SGHRS and CDR2 is YFSETQ in the germline V gene. Losses at the gene ends were 0 bases for V and 6 bases for J; bases not matched to a gene: 6. CDR3 length: 17 amino acids. Here the CDR3 reads CASSLGLAGVNAGELFF. The CDR3 DNA reads TGCGCCAGCAGCTTGGGACTAGCGGGAGTCAATGCCGGGGAGCTGTTTTTT.

In this sample, this clonotype turned up once. This chain uses TRBV7-8 with TRBJ2-3; 8 positions agree with TRBD1. The ends lost 0 bases at V and 3 bases at J; junction bases unmatched: 8. This CDR3 region has 17 residues. Germline V gene data show CDR1 as SGHVS and CDR2 as FQNEAQ. CDR3: CASSLAFEGQDTDTQYF. The CDR3 DNA sequence: TGTGCCAGCAGCTTAGCGTTTGAGGGACAGGATACAGATACGCAGTATTTT.

The table lists this clonotype with a few counts. The chain couples TRBV20-1 to TRBJ1-4; maybe TRBD1 (5 bases). The V end lost 3 bases, the J end lost 7 bases, and 12 bases lay between the germline ends. The CDR3 runs 13 residues. Germline CDR1 reads DFQATT; CDR2 reads SNEGSKA (reference sequence). Written as DNA, the CDR3 is TGCAGTGCTAGCCGGCAGGGAGGTGAAAAACTGTTTTTT. It encodes CSASRQGGEKLFF.

This clonotype was seen many times. The rearrangement uses TRBV18 and TRBJ2-1, with D perhaps TRBD1 (6 bases). The CDR3 length is 14 residues. Germline assignment: CDR1 KGHSH and CDR2 LQKENI. Trimming removed 8 bases from V and 0 bases from J, with 11 bases in between. The chain's CDR3 is CASAQGSSYNEQFF. CDR3 nucleotide sequence: TGTGCCAGCGCCCAGGGGAGCTCCTACAATGAGCAGTTCTTC. Complete variable domain (other parts from reference TRBV18 and TRBJ2-1): NAGVMQNPRHLVRRRGQEARLRCSPMKGHSHVYWYRQLPEEGLKFMVYLQKENIIDESGMPKERFSAEFPKEGPSILRIQQVVRGDSAAYFCASAQGSSYNEQFFGPGTRLTVL.

This clonotype was seen more than once but under ten times. V and J are TRBV6-2 or TRBV6-3 and TRBJ2-7; D might be TRBD2 (5 bases). This CDR3 is built from 15 residues. The V and J ends lost 0 bases and 3 bases respectively, with 12 bases between them. The germline V gene encodes CDR1 MNHEY and CDR2 SVGEGT. The CDR3 here is CASSYSWTANYEQYF. CDR3 sequence (DNA): TGTGCCAGCAGTTACTCCTGGACTGCCAACTACGAGCAGTACTTC.

The chain carries TRBV12-3 or TRBV12-4 and TRBJ1-1; 10 bases align to TRBD1. This CDR3 has 14 amino acids. Trimming cost V 8 bases and J 5 bases; bases outside gene matches: 8. In nucleotides, the CDR3 is TGTGCCAGCCTGGACAGGGGGAAGGGAACTGAAGCTTTCTTT. Translating gives CASLDRGKGTEAFF.

V usage is TRBV6-5 and J usage is TRBJ2-3; no firm D call. CDR1 is MNHEY and CDR2 is SVGAGI in the germline V gene. The CDR3 totals 11 residues. Trimming took off 6 bases at V and 4 bases at J, with 5 bases between the two ends. CDR3 in amino acids: CASRAPDTQYF. CDR3 bases: TGTGCCAGCAGGGCCCCAGATACGCAGTATTTT.

The J gene is TRBJ1-4, the V gene TRBV5-4; D not certain. The CDR3 has 13 amino acids. Deletions cut 4 bases from V and 5 bases from J, with 9 bases between. CDR1 is SGHNT, CDR2 YYREEE, per germline (reference sequence). CDR3: CASSLEYNEKLFF. The CDR3 DNA sequence: TGTGCCAGCAGCCTTGAGTACAATGAAAAACTGTTTTTT.

This clonotype occurred many times. The chain is built from TRBV6-4 and TRBJ1-5; D gene unclear. Germline V gives CDR1 MRHNA, CDR2 SNTAGT. The CDR3 is 13 amino acids. The V end was cut by 5 bases, the J end by 6 bases, with 11 bases between. CDR3 residues: CASSQELAQPQHF. The CDR3 DNA is TGTGCCAGCAGTCAAGAACTGGCTCAGCCCCAGCATTTT.